The 18 T cell receptor beta chains below come from one sample, sequenced in a study of beta chain features in type 1 diabetes. Expressed TCRB transcripts were sequenced after all isolated RNA was converted to cDNA. TCRdb keeps only in-frame clones here, not all; method: immunoSEQ multiplex PCR. The sample carries around 150,000 clones, roughly 8% recorded once. The material sequenced was central memory CD4+ T cells from blood. Every receptor here comes from a young man in good health.

The genes are TRBV9 and TRBJ2-3, with D perhaps TRBD2 (6 bases). This CDR3 comprises 13 residues. Germline V gives CDR1 SGDLS, CDR2 YYNGEE. V lost 6 bases, J lost 4 bases, and 12 bases lay in between. The CDR3 region is CASMGGAADTQYF. Written as DNA, the CDR3 is TGTGCCAGCATGGGGGGTGCGGCAGATACGCAGTATTTT.

This clone occurred a few times. The chain joins TRBV7-3 to TRBJ2-7; D not resolved. There are 14 residues in the CDR3. Germline V CDR1 and CDR2: SGHTA, FQGTGA. V lost 2 bases to trimming and J lost 0 bases, with 8 bases between them. The CDR3 bases are TGTGCCAGCAGCTTATATGAGAGCTCCTACGAGCAGTACTTC. Translated: CASSLYESSYEQYF.

The gene calls are TRBV7-2 and TRBJ2-5, with D maybe TRBD2 (5 bases). The CDR3 spans 14 residues. The germline V gene has CDR1 SGHTA and CDR2 FQGNSA. Trimming pared 6 bases from V and 5 bases from J, leaving 16 bases between. In nucleotides, the CDR3 is TGTGCCAGCAGTTTAACAGAGGGCGCGGAGACCCAGTACTTC. The encoded protein is CASSLTEGAETQYF.

The V call is TRBV29-1, the J call TRBJ2-3; TRBD1 is a possible D gene (6 bases). CDR3 length: 13 amino acids. V dropped 5 bases and J dropped 1 base, with 10 bases sitting between them. The germline V gene has CDR1 SQVTM and CDR2 ANQGSEA. In nucleotides, the CDR3 is TGCAGCGTTCGGGACATTCGCACAGATACGCAGTATTTT. Translation gives CSVRDIRTDTQYF.

This clone showed up many times. The chain has TRBV7-9 and TRBJ2-3; maybe TRBD2 (6 bases). V gave up 5 bases and J gave up 1 base, with 13 bases separating them. In germline, CDR1 is SEHNR, CDR2 FQNEAQ (reference sequence). The CDR3 runs 15 residues. The CDR3 region has the DNA TGTGCCAGCAGCAAGACTAGGGCTGGCACAGATACGCAGTATTTT. Residues: CASSKTRAGTDTQYF.

This clone has more than one count but fewer than ten. CDR3 nucleotides: TGTGCCAGCAGCTTGGTGCAGGGCTCGGGCTACACCTTC. Translation gives CASSLVQGSGYTF. The chain joins TRBV5-4 to TRBJ1-2; D may be TRBD1 (5 bases). Germline assignment: CDR1 SGHNT and CDR2 YYREEE (reference sequence). The CDR3 consists of 13 residues. Deletions cut 0 bases from V and 8 bases from J, with 11 bases between.

This chain connects TRBV11-3 to TRBJ2-3, with 7 bases lining up with TRBD2. The CDR3 sequence is 14 residues long. With 3 bases clipped from V and 3 bases from J, the junction kept 3 bases outside the gene matches. Germline values: CDR1 SGHNT, CDR2 YENEEA. The chain's CDR3 is CASSLSSGTDTQYF. The CDR3 DNA sequence: TGTGCCAGCAGCTTGTCTAGCGGAACAGATACGCAGTATTTT.

This sequence joins TRBV6-1 and TRBJ1-2; TRBD1 aligns across 9 bases. The length of the CDR3 is 14 residues. Germline V lookup: CDR1 MNHNS, CDR2 SASEGT. V lost 7 bases to trimming and J lost 7 bases; unmatched junction nucleotides: 10. The DNA for the CDR3 is TGTGCCAGCACTCCCGGGACAGGGTTCGGTGGCTACACCTTC. As protein: CASTPGTGFGGYTF.

This clone was observed a handful of times. Other nucleotide sequences from this sample produce the same CDR3. The chain is built from TRBV30 and TRBJ1-3; D gene ambiguous. CDR3 size: 14 residues. Trimming removed 0 bases at V and 0 bases at J, with 6 bases between. The germline CDR1 and CDR2 sequences are GTSNPN and SVGIG (reference sequence). The CDR3: CAWSVGSSGNTIYF. CDR3 in DNA: TGTGCCTGGAGTGTCGGGTCCTCTGGAAACACCATATATTTT. Full variable domain (rest looked up from reference TRBV30 and TRBJ1-3): SQTIHQWPATLVQPVGSPLSLECTVEGTSNPNLYWYRQAAGRGLQLLFYSVGIGQISSEVPQNLSASRPQDRQFILSSKKLLLSDSGFYLCAWSVGSSGNTIYFGEGSWLTVV.

This clone was detected only a few times. The V and J genes are TRBV29-1 and TRBJ1-2; unclear D gene. The CDR3 has 13 residues. The germline V gene has CDR1 SQVTM and CDR2 ANQGSEA. Trimming stripped 4 bases from V and 4 bases from J, with 13 bases between. The CDR3 DNA is TGCAGCGTTGCCTCGCCCGCGGGCTATGGCTACACCTTC. It is translated as CSVASPAGYGYTF.

This clone was seen a few times. The rearrangement links TRBV25-1 to TRBJ2-5, with unresolved D. The DNA end is a closer match to TRBJ2-7, so the J assignment may be wrong. CDR1 and CDR2 from the germline V gene are MGHDK and SYGVNS. The CDR3 has 13 residues. In nucleotides, the CDR3 is TGTGCCAGCAGGAACTCGAACTCCTACGAGCAGTACTTC. Translation gives CASRNSNSYEQYF.

This clone came up a few times. The chain employs TRBV10-3 and TRBJ2-5, with 12 bases fitting TRBD1. CDR1 and CDR2 (germline): ENHRY, SYGVKD. The CDR3 totals 18 residues. J lost 6 bases, V lost 0 bases, and 11 bases had no gene match. Here the CDR3 reads CAISESRSGDRGPKTQYF. The CDR3 coding sequence is TGTGCCATCAGTGAGTCTAGGAGTGGGGACAGGGGGCCGAAGACCCAGTACTTC.

The gene calls are TRBV6-4 and TRBJ2-3, with TRBD2 matching 7 bases. CDR1 MRHNA and CDR2 SNTAGT come from the germline V gene. The CDR3 totals 14 residues. Unmatched junction bases numbered 4, after V lost 3 bases and J lost 4 bases. The CDR3 spells CASSEVAGADTQYF. The DNA of the CDR3 is TGTGCCAGCAGTGAGGTGGCGGGGGCAGATACGCAGTATTTT.

The CDR3: CASSQAPPGQGIQPQHF. The CDR3 DNA sequence: TGCGCCAGCAGCCAAGCTCCCCCGGGACAGGGAATTCAGCCCCAGCATTTT. V usage is TRBV4-1 and J usage is TRBJ1-5; 9 nucleotides line up with TRBD1. V gave up 1 base and J gave up 6 bases; unmatched junction bases: 10. Germline loops: CDR1 MGHRA, CDR2 YSYEKL. The CDR3 sequence is 17 residues long.

This clone was observed a handful of times. V is TRBV7-9 and J is TRBJ2-5; 10 bases match TRBD2. CDR3 size: 16 residues. Germline CDR1 and CDR2: SEHNR and FQNEAQ (reference sequence). V was clipped by 1 base and J by 3 bases; unmatched bases: 5. CDR3 DNA sequence: TGTGCCAGCAGCTTAGTCAGCGGGAGGGCCGAAGAGACCCAGTACTTC. Translated: CASSLVSGRAEETQYF.

J is TRBJ1-1 and V is TRBV7-2, with a tentative D call TRBD1 (6 bases). Per germline, CDR1 SGHTA and CDR2 FQGNSA. Trimming shortened V by 4 bases and J by 11 bases, and 20 bases separated the two germline ends. The CDR3 runs to 14 residues. CDR3 loop: CASSSNAQGLGAFF. The CDR3 region has the DNA TGTGCCAGCAGCTCAAACGCCCAGGGGCTGGGGGCTTTCTTT.

This rearrangement joins TRBV6-6 to TRBJ1-1, with a weak D call TRBD1 (5 bases). CDR1 is MNHNY, CDR2 SVGAGI, per germline (reference sequence). The CDR3 runs 15 residues. Trimming removed 9 bases from V and 1 base from J, with 18 bases in between. DNA of the CDR3: TGTGCCAGTCGTAACCCTGACAGACAGAACACTGAAGCTTTCTTT. Residues: CASRNPDRQNTEAFF.

This clone was found a few times. The same CDR3 arises from other DNA sequences in this sample as well. J is TRBJ2-3 and V is TRBV2; 9 nucleotides agree with TRBD2. CDR3 length: 14 residues. CDR1 and CDR2 (germline): SNHLY, FYNNEI. With 6 bases clipped from V and 1 base from J, the junction kept 2 bases outside the gene matches. The CDR3 sequence is CASSLAGGTDTQYF. CDR3 DNA sequence: TGTGCCAGCAGCTTAGCGGGGGGCACAGATACGCAGTATTTT.